The 3 T cell receptor beta chains below were found in one sample sequenced in a study of tissue T cells after allogeneic stem cell transplantation. Indicated time point: mouse harvest day 14 after allogeneic transplant. Mouse grafts combined 10^7 T-cell-depleted bone marrow cells with 10^6 splenic CD5+ T cells. The assay was immunoSEQ multiplex PCR, and TCRdb's table has in-frame clones only and misses some. The data contain some 4,600 clones, around 45% of them singletons. Input material: lymph node tissue. The source of these receptors is a female BALB/c mouse given C57BL/6 T cells with graft-versus-host disease after an allogeneic hematopoietic cell transplant.

A note on this clone: Germline and genes here are mouse. The CDR3 extends 1 residue past the end of the read, so its final part is completed from the germline J gene. The chain couples TRBV12-2 to TRBJ2-7; D is unclear. The CDR3 covers 14 residues. Trimming left V 4 bases short and J 0 bases short, with 12 bases between. Looked up from germline, CDR1 is SGHLS and CDR2 is HYDKME. The DNA read from the CDR3 is TGTGCCAGCTCCCTTGGCACCCACTCCTATGAACAGTAC. This sequence encodes CASSLGTHSYEQY. In full, the CDR3 reads CASSLGTHSYEQYF.

This clone was detected only a few times. Gene names are mouse gene names. The CDR3 is cut off 1 residue early in the read; its end comes from the germline J gene. The chain joins TRBV13-3 to TRBJ2-7; 9 nucleotides line up with TRBD1. Germline CDR1 and CDR2: NNHDY and SYVADS. Trimming removed 2 bases from V and 7 bases from J; junction bases left unmatched: 4. The CDR3 extends over 13 amino acids. CDR3 DNA (partial): TGTGCCAGCAGTGAGGGGACAGGGTGGGAACAGTAC. It yields the protein CASSEGTGWEQY. The complete CDR3 protein is CASSEGTGWEQYF.

About this clone itself: Here the gene names and germline are mouse. Coverage ceases 1 residue before the CDR3 finishes, and the germline J gene fills in the end. The chain couples TRBV26 to TRBJ2-4; D gene unclear. The CDR3 length is 13 residues. V lost 4 bases to trimming and J lost 2 bases, with 7 bases between them. Germline V lookup: CDR1 KGHPV, CDR2 FQNQEV (reference sequence). The part of the CDR3 DNA that was read is TGTGCCAGCAGTCCCCTGTATCAAAACACCTTGTAC. It specifies CASSPLYQNTLY. From start to end, the CDR3 is CASSPLYQNTLYF.